This T cell receptor beta chain was observed in a study of blood T cell repertoires in COVID-19. Across the study: The United States, Italy and Spain were the sources of the acute and convalescent COVID-19 samples. From T cells, B-cell-depleted T cells, or PBMCs came the material, which was cDNA or gDNA.

The CDR3 consists of 14 residues. V shed 4 bases and J shed 2 bases, with 12 bases lying between them. Germline assignment: CDR1 SGHTA and CDR2 FQGNSA. Per the original methods: Reference gene primers were amplified, and this amplification served to estimate nucleated cell counts. Measured with immunoSEQ multiplex PCR; TCRdb has only the in-frame clones, and not every one. The V and J calls and clone size are taken from that table; D and trimming were inferred from the DNA. The sample yields fewer than 200,000 clones, around four fifths seen once. This clone has only one observation. The chain employs TRBV7-2 and TRBJ2-7; D perhaps matches TRBD1 (6 bases). Input material: peripheral blood. The receptor's source is a woman over 75 with acute or convalescent COVID-19. The CDR3 coding sequence is TGTGCCAGCAGCTCACAGGGCCCAACCTACGAGCAGTACTTC. This gives the protein CASSSQGPTYEQYF.